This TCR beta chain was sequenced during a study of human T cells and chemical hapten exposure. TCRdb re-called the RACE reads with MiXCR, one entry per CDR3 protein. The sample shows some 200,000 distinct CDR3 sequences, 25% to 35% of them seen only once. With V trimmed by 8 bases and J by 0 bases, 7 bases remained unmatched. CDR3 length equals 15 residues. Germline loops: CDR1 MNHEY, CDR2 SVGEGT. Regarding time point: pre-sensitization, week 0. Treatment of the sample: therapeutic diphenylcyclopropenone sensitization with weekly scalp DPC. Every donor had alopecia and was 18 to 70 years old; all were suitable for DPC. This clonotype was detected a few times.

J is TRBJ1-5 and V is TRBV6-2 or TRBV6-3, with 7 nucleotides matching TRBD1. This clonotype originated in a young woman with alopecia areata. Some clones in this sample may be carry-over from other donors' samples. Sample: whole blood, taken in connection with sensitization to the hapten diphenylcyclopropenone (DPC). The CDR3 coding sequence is TGTGCCAGCTTGGACAGGTTCGATAGCAATCAGCCCCAGCATTTT. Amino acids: CASLDRFDSNQPQHF.